One TCR beta chain is described in this entry. In the authors' methods: Nucleated cell number was recorded as an estimate derived from reference gene primer amplification. TCRdb's copy holds only in-frame clones and misses some; the assay was immunoSEQ multiplex PCR. That table gives V, J and clone size, and the DNA gave D and trimming. Altogether 70,000 to 75,000 clones are present, about 80% being singletons, with the ten largest covering 28%. This CDR3 comprises 14 residues. With 8 bases clipped from V and 6 bases from J, the junction kept 11 bases outside the gene matches. CDR1 is MDHEN and CDR2 is SYDVKM in the germline V gene. This sample stems from a study of blood T cell repertoires in COVID-19. Study background: COVID-19 samples from acute and convalescent phases originated in the United States, Italy and Spain. Sources were T cells, B-cell-depleted T cells, or PBMCs; the material itself was cDNA or gDNA.

The source of this sequence is a man in his 70s with acute or convalescent COVID-19. This chain uses TRBV28 with TRBJ2-3, with 7 bases fitting TRBD2. What was sequenced was peripheral blood. The CDR3: CASGIRTGRDTQYF. For the CDR3, the DNA is TGTGCCAGCGGAATAAGGACCGGGAGGGATACGCAGTATTTT. Supplemented by reference TRBV28 and TRBJ2-3, the full variable domain reads DVKVTQSSRYLVKRTGEKVFLECVQDMDHENMFWYRQDPGLGLRLIYFSYDVKMKEKGDIPEGYSVSREKKERFSLILESASTNQTSMYLCASGIRTGRDTQYFGPGTRLTVL.